The TCR beta chain under discussion was sequenced for a study of T cell responses to AZD1222 COVID-19 vaccine. With V trimmed by 4 bases and J by 7 bases, 12 bases remained unmatched. Looked up from germline, CDR1 is SGHRS and CDR2 is YFSETQ. CDR3 length: 16 amino acids. Findings of the study overall: Repertoires in all cases were sampled only once the peak T cell response had passed. Receipt of two AZD1222 doses was followed by a rise in Spike-specific TCR breadth and depth. Females made up more of the donors, who were largely white British, and clonal diversity may have come out too low.

TCRdb's table, derived via immunoSEQ multiplex PCR, lists solely in-frame clones and lacks some. The table has 150,000 to 200,000 clones, 88% seen once. A note on this clone: Its specificity is unknown.

The starting material was peripheral blood, obtained 28 days after the second AZD1222 dose. The chain couples TRBV5-1 to TRBJ1-4, with TRBD1 matching 8 bases. The receptor comes from an adult who received the AZD1222 COVID-19 vaccine. Written as DNA, the CDR3 is TGCGCCAGCAGCCCGGTACCTACAGGGGGGGGTGAAAAACTGTTTTTT. It is translated as CASSPVPTGGGEKLFF.